These T cell receptor beta chains were read from a single sample in a study of blood T cell repertoires in COVID-19. Assay: immunoSEQ multiplex PCR; the TCRdb copy retains only in-frame clones and omits some. The sample yields almost 400,000 clones, roughly 86% seen once. The sample was PBMCs or T cells enriched from blood (not recorded which). The receptors were sampled from a woman under 40 who had recovered from COVID-19. CDR3s include the opening cysteine and the closing phenylalanine or tryptophan. D genes are given only for firm matches. For some rows the clone size is stated as once, few or many, or as a class when expanded; others skip it.

clone size: .
J gene: TRBJ1-4
D gene: .
V gene: TRBV4-1
CDR3 DNA: TGCGCCAGCAGCCCGACAGAGTGGAAACTAACTAATGAAAAACTGTTTTTT
CDR3 protein: CASSPTEWKLTNEKLFF

clone size: .
J gene: TRBJ2-7
D gene: .
V gene: TRBV29-1
CDR3 DNA: TGCAGCGTACCTAATCAAGAAAGATCCTACGAGCAGTACTTC
CDR3 protein: CSVPNQERSYEQYF

clone size: .
J gene: TRBJ2-1
D gene: .
V gene: TRBV7-3
CDR3 DNA: TGTGCCAGCAGCTTAAACTCCAACTCAGGAGGGCAGTTCTTC
CDR3 protein: CASSLNSNSGGQFF

clone size: .
J gene: TRBJ1-2
D gene: .
V gene: TRBV30
CDR3 DNA: TGTGCCTGGAGTCCCCCTCGGGGTGGGAGTTTGCGTGGCTACACCTTC
CDR3 protein: CAWSPPRGGSLRGYTF

clone size: .
J gene: TRBJ2-1
D gene: .
V gene: TRBV7-9
CDR3 DNA: TGTGCCAGCAGCTCCAACTCCTACAATGAGCAGTTCTTC
CDR3 protein: CASSSNSYNEQFF

clone size: .
J gene: TRBJ1-1
D gene: .
V gene: TRBV6-5
CDR3 DNA: TGTGCCAGCAGCTCCCCGGGACATGAAGCTTTCTTT
CDR3 protein: CASSSPGHEAFF

clone size: .
J gene: TRBJ2-5
D gene: TRBD1
V gene: TRBV6-5
CDR3 DNA: TGTGCCAGCAGATTCTCCAGGGGGAGCGAGACCCAGTACTTC
CDR3 protein: CASRFSRGSETQYF

clone size: .
J gene: TRBJ2-5
D gene: TRBD2
V gene: TRBV19
CDR3 DNA: TGTGCCACCCGGAGGCTACTAGCGGGGGGTCTTCTAACAACCCAAGAGACCCAGTACTTC
CDR3 protein: CATRRLLAGGLLTTQETQYF

clone size: .
J gene: TRBJ1-1
D gene: .
V gene: TRBV7-8
CDR3 DNA: TGTGCCAGCAGCTCCTCCTCCGGCACTGAAGCTTTCTTT
CDR3 protein: CASSSSSGTEAFF

clone size: .
J gene: TRBJ2-1
D gene: TRBD1
V gene: TRBV5-1
CDR3 DNA: TGCGCCAGCAGCCCGACAGGGGAAAATGAGCAGTTCTTC
CDR3 protein: CASSPTGENEQFF

clone size: .
J gene: TRBJ1-2
D gene: TRBD1
V gene: TRBV24-1
CDR3 DNA: TGTGCCACCAGTGATTTGACAGGGGGCACCTATGGCTACACCTTC
CDR3 protein: CATSDLTGGTYGYTF

clone size: .
J gene: TRBJ2-2
D gene: .
V gene: TRBV9
CDR3 DNA: TGTGCCAGCAGCCCCCTGGTGTCCGGCACCGGGGAGCTGTTTTTT
CDR3 protein: CASSPLVSGTGELFF

clone size: .
J gene: TRBJ1-1
D gene: TRBD1
V gene: TRBV2
CDR3 DNA: TGTGCCAGCAGTGTTGGGGGTGGGACAGGACGACTGAACACTGAAGCTTTCTTT
CDR3 protein: CASSVGGGTGRLNTEAFF

clone size: once
J gene: TRBJ2-1
D gene: TRBD2
V gene: TRBV20-1
CDR3 DNA: TGCAGTGCTAGTGACCGACTAAGACTAGCGGGTCTTGAGCAGTTCTTC
CDR3 protein: CSASDRLRLAGLEQFF

clone size: .
J gene: TRBJ2-2
D gene: TRBD2
V gene: TRBV27
CDR3 DNA: TGTGCCAGCGGGACTAGCGGGCTCACCGGGGAGCTGTTTTTT
CDR3 protein: CASGTSGLTGELFF

clone size: .
J gene: TRBJ1-1
D gene: TRBD1
V gene: TRBV6-5
CDR3 DNA: TGTGCCTGCGACAGGGCCACTGAAGCTTTCTTT
CDR3 protein: CACDRATEAFF

clone size: once
J gene: TRBJ2-3
D gene: .
V gene: TRBV25-1
CDR3 DNA: TGTGCCAGCAGTGAGAAGGGGGATTTAGATACGCAGTATTTT
CDR3 protein: CASSEKGDLDTQYF

clone size: once
J gene: TRBJ1-1
D gene: .
V gene: TRBV10-1
CDR3 DNA: TGCGCCAGCAGTGATGGCAACTGCAGGGAAGCTTTCTTT
CDR3 protein: CASSDGNCREAFF

clone size: .
J gene: TRBJ2-5
D gene: TRBD1
V gene: TRBV18
CDR3 DNA: TGTGCCAGCTCACCACTTGGGACAGGGTCTCAGACCCAGTACTTC
CDR3 protein: CASSPLGTGSQTQYF

clone size: .
J gene: TRBJ2-7
D gene: TRBD2
V gene: TRBV6-5
CDR3 DNA: TGTGCCAGCATCGGACTAGCGGGTTACGAGCAGTACTTC
CDR3 protein: CASIGLAGYEQYF

clone size: .
J gene: TRBJ1-5
D gene: .
V gene: TRBV5-5
CDR3 DNA: TGTGCCAGCAGCCCCTCGGGGGTTTATAGCAATCAGCCCCAGCATTTT
CDR3 protein: CASSPSGVYSNQPQHF

clone size: .
J gene: TRBJ1-6
D gene: TRBD1
V gene: TRBV20-1
CDR3 DNA: TGCAGTGCTAGTGCGCCGGGACAGGGAATATCACCCCTCCACTTT
CDR3 protein: CSASAPGQGISPLHF

clone size: .
J gene: TRBJ1-4
D gene: .
V gene: TRBV19
CDR3 DNA: TGTGCCAGTAGTCCCAAAGTCCAGGGGCTGGGGAGAATGAAACTGTTTTTT
CDR3 protein: CASSPKVQGLGRMKLFF

clone size: .
J gene: TRBJ2-3
D gene: TRBD2
V gene: TRBV19
CDR3 DNA: TGTGCCAGTAGTATCCAGCGGGGGCTTAGCACAGATACGCAGTATTTT
CDR3 protein: CASSIQRGLSTDTQYF

clone size: .
J gene: TRBJ2-7
D gene: TRBD1
V gene: TRBV7-9
CDR3 DNA: TGTGCCAGCAGCCCCTGGGACAGGACGTACGAGCAGTACTTC
CDR3 protein: CASSPWDRTYEQYF

clone size: .
J gene: TRBJ2-2
D gene: .
V gene: TRBV6-2/TRBV6-3
CDR3 DNA: TGTGCCAGCAGTTACTCGATCGCGGCCGGGGAGCTGTTTTTT
CDR3 protein: CASSYSIAAGELFF

clone size: .
J gene: TRBJ2-1
D gene: .
V gene: TRBV27
CDR3 DNA: TGTGCCAGCAGTTTTGTAGGGGATGCGCACGATGAGCAGTTCTTC
CDR3 protein: CASSFVGDAHDEQFF

clone size: .
J gene: TRBJ2-2
D gene: .
V gene: TRBV11-3
CDR3 DNA: TGTGCCAGCAGCTCTTATAGTGAGAACACCGGGGAGCTGTTTTTT
CDR3 protein: CASSSYSENTGELFF

clone size: .
J gene: TRBJ2-2
D gene: .
V gene: TRBV6-2/TRBV6-3
CDR3 DNA: TGTGCCAGCAGTAAACAGGGAACCGGGGAGCTGTTTTTT
CDR3 protein: CASSKQGTGELFF

clone size: many
J gene: TRBJ2-7
D gene: .
V gene: TRBV25-1
CDR3 DNA: TGTGCCAGCAGTGAATCACTAGCCGGGACCTACGAGCAGTACTTC
CDR3 protein: CASSESLAGTYEQYF

clone size: .
J gene: TRBJ2-7
D gene: TRBD1
V gene: TRBV18
CDR3 DNA: TGTGCCAGCTCACCGAGACAGGGGGTATACGAGCAGTACTTC
CDR3 protein: CASSPRQGVYEQYF

clone size: .
J gene: TRBJ2-7
D gene: TRBD2
V gene: TRBV28
CDR3 DNA: TGTGCCAGCAGTATTATCGGGACTACCTACGAGCAGTACTTC
CDR3 protein: CASSIIGTTYEQYF

clone size: .
J gene: TRBJ2-7
D gene: .
V gene: TRBV7-8
CDR3 DNA: TGTGCCAGCAGCTTATACACCAGTTCTCCTTACGAGCAGTACTTC
CDR3 protein: CASSLYTSSPYEQYF

clone size: .
J gene: TRBJ1-3
D gene: .
V gene: TRBV18
CDR3 DNA: TGTGCCAGCTCAGGTGTGGTTGGAGCTGGAAACACCATATATTTT
CDR3 protein: CASSGVVGAGNTIYF

clone size: .
J gene: TRBJ1-5
D gene: TRBD1
V gene: TRBV24-1
CDR3 DNA: TGTGCCACCAGTGACCGTAATGAAGGGACAGGGGTTGATGGCAATCAGCCCCAGCATTTT
CDR3 protein: CATSDRNEGTGVDGNQPQHF

clone size: .
J gene: TRBJ1-3
D gene: .
V gene: TRBV5-1
CDR3 DNA: TGCGCCAGCAGCCAGGGCAGTTGGATGAGCTCTGGAAACACCATATATTTT
CDR3 protein: CASSQGSWMSSGNTIYF

clone size: .
J gene: TRBJ2-1
D gene: .
V gene: TRBV3-1/TRBV3-2
CDR3 DNA: TGTGCCAGCAGCCAGTCCGGGACAAGTTCAGAGGCGAGCTTGTTCTTC
CDR3 protein: CASSQSGTSSEASLFF

clone size: once
J gene: TRBJ2-7
D gene: TRBD2
V gene: TRBV28
CDR3 DNA: TGTGCCAGCAGCCCCCTGGACGGGAGGTACGAGCAGTACTTC
CDR3 protein: CASSPLDGRYEQYF

clone size: .
J gene: TRBJ1-3
D gene: .
V gene: TRBV19
CDR3 DNA: TGTGCCAGTAGTTCGACAGGCCTCTCTGGAAACACCATATATTTT
CDR3 protein: CASSSTGLSGNTIYF

clone size: .
J gene: TRBJ1-5
D gene: .
V gene: TRBV6-2/TRBV6-3
CDR3 DNA: TGTGCCAGCAGTTACAAGGGGTATAGCAATCAGCCCCAGCATTTT
CDR3 protein: CASSYKGYSNQPQHF

clone size: .
J gene: TRBJ2-3
D gene: .
V gene: TRBV13
CDR3 DNA: TGTGCCAGCAGCTCCCGGGATACGCAGTATTTT
CDR3 protein: CASSSRDTQYF

clone size: .
J gene: TRBJ1-1
D gene: TRBD1
V gene: TRBV30
CDR3 DNA: TGTGCCTGGGAGTTCCAGGGGGCGCGAACTGAAGCTTTCTTT
CDR3 protein: CAWEFQGARTEAFF

clone size: .
J gene: TRBJ1-3
D gene: .
V gene: TRBV6-5
CDR3 DNA: TGTGCCAGCAGTTACTTACAGGGAAACACCATATATTTT
CDR3 protein: CASSYLQGNTIYF

clone size: .
J gene: TRBJ2-1
D gene: TRBD2
V gene: TRBV2
CDR3 DNA: TGTGCCAGCAGTGAAAGTCTAGCGGTCTACAATGAGCAGTTCTTC
CDR3 protein: CASSESLAVYNEQFF